These 10 T cell receptor beta chains were sequenced from one sample in a study of T cells in Graves' hyperthyroidism and ophthalmopathy. TCR beta CDR3 region amplification was performed from RNA transcripts. Using the HTBI primer set, a first-round RT-PCR was run on the TCR CDR3. MiXCR was run by TCRdb on the multiplex PCR reads, yielding one entry per CDR3 protein. This table holds 350,000 to 500,000 distinct CDR3 sequences, approximately 13% found once. Sequenced: blood. The origin of the receptors is a young woman with Graves' hyperthyroidism.

As for this clonotype: This sequence may be a read error, since a much larger clone differs from it by one base. The gene calls are TRBV15 and TRBJ2-1; weak D call: TRBD1 (5 bases). Trimming pared 1 base from V and 5 bases from J, leaving 12 bases between. The CDR3 covers 15 residues. CDR1 is LNHNV, CDR2 YYDKDF, per germline (reference sequence). CDR3 sequence: CATSRVRARDNEQFF. The CDR3 DNA reads as TGTGCCACCAGCAGAGTTAGGGCCAGGGACAATGAGCAGTTCTTC.

This clonotype was seen at least ten times. At one boundary the junction diverges from the germline segment, which might be a read error. The gene calls are TRBV5-1 and TRBJ2-1; D possibly corresponds to TRBD2 (5 bases). Germline loops: CDR1 SGHRS, CDR2 YFSETQ. CDR3 length: 15 amino acids. The CDR3: CASSLASGSYNEQFF. CDR3 DNA sequence: TGTGCCAGCAGCTTAGCGTCGGGCTCCTACAATGAGCAGTTCTTC.

This clonotype has only a few counts. The chain is built from TRBV7-2 and TRBJ1-3; 8 bases are a match to TRBD1. The V segment lost 4 bases and the J segment 1 base; nucleotides outside the gene matches: 6. Per germline, CDR1 SGHTA and CDR2 FQGNSA. The CDR3 extends over 16 amino acids. CDR3 amino acids: CASSSRQGMSGNTIYF. The CDR3, as DNA: TGTGCCAGCAGCTCTAGACAGGGGATGTCTGGAAACACCATATATTTT.

The sample holds many counts of this clonotype. The rearrangement joins TRBV7-2 to TRBJ2-5; D not resolved. Germline CDR1 and CDR2: SGHTA and FQGNSA. The ends were cut back, 5 bases at V and 3 bases at J, with 13 bases in the middle. CDR3 length: 14 amino acids. As DNA, the CDR3 is TGTGCCAGCAGCCTAGAGACGGTTGAAGAGACCCAGTACTTC. Translated: CASSLETVEETQYF.

This clonotype was counted only a few times. The chain links TRBV20-1 to TRBJ2-1; 12 bases match TRBD1. After removal of 6 bases from V and 10 bases from J, the junction contained 7 bases not matched to a gene. The length of the CDR3 is 13 residues. Per the germline V gene, CDR1 is DFQATT and CDR2 is SNEGSKA (reference sequence). DNA for the CDR3: TGCAGTGCCCCGGGACAGGGGGCGTGGGAGCAGTTCTTC. Protein sequence: CSAPGQGAWEQFF.

This clonotype was observed a handful of times. The V and J genes are TRBV6-2 or TRBV6-3 and TRBJ1-4; D unresolved. The CDR3 extends over 12 amino acids. The germline V and J ends were trimmed by 5 bases and 11 bases, with 12 bases remaining between them. Germline CDR1 MNHEY, CDR2 SVGEGT. The CDR3 nucleotides are TGTGCCAGCAGTGCCTTGAGCGGGAAACTGTTTTTT. Amino acid sequence: CASSALSGKLFF.

This clonotype occurred a few times. The J gene is TRBJ2-7, the V gene TRBV28; 9 bases line up with TRBD1. Germline trimming cut 7 bases from V and 4 bases from J; bases unmatched to any gene: 14. The CDR3 runs 16 residues. CDR1 and CDR2 (germline): MDHEN, SYDVKM. The CDR3 sequence is CASIGGGTGRRYEQYF. CDR3 sequence (DNA): TGTGCCAGCATTGGAGGCGGGACAGGGAGACGGTACGAGCAGTACTTC.

This clonotype was detected many times. CDR3: CASSDNKSGGVSYEQYF. CDR3 DNA: TGTGCCAGCAGCGACAACAAAAGCGGGGGGGTATCCTACGAGCAGTACTTC. This chain links TRBV9 with TRBJ2-7; TRBD2 matches at 10 bases. Germline loops: CDR1 SGDLS, CDR2 YYNGEE. V shed 3 bases and J 1 base; nucleotides not matched to a gene: 10. This CDR3 is 17 amino acids long.

This clonotype has at least ten counts. The V gene is TRBV30, the J gene TRBJ2-3, with a weak D call TRBD1 (5 bases). The CDR3 sequence is 15 residues long. V was cut by 4 bases and J by 4 bases, with 18 bases left in between. Germline lookup yields CDR1 GTSNPN and CDR2 SVGIG (reference sequence). The CDR3 loop reads CAWNGAVRIADTQYF. For the CDR3, the DNA is TGTGCCTGGAATGGGGCAGTCAGGATTGCAGATACGCAGTATTTT.

This clonotype was picked up a small number of times. V gene TRBV5-8 combines with J gene TRBJ2-5; D uncertain. Trimming cost V 0 bases and J 5 bases, with 8 bases left between them. The CDR3 is made up of 13 amino acids. From germline, CDR1 is SGHTS and CDR2 YDEGEE. CDR3 residues: CASSLGWWETQYF. The CDR3 DNA follows: TGTGCCAGCAGCTTGGGGTGGTGGGAGACCCAGTACTTC.